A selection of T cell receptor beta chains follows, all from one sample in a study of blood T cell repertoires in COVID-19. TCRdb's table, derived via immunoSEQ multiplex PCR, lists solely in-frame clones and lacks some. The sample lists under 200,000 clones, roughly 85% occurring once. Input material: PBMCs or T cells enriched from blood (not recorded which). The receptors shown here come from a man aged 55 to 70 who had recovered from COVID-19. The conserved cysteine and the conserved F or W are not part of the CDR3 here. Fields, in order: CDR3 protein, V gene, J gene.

CDR3aa: ASSETSYETQY
v_gene: TRBV6-2/TRBV6-3
j_gene: TRBJ2-5

CDR3aa: ASSTPGTRNEQF
v_gene: TRBV19
j_gene: TRBJ2-1

CDR3aa: ASSSPSRGPGNTIY
v_gene: TRBV28
j_gene: TRBJ1-3

CDR3aa: ASRSSGRSKTYEQY
v_gene: TRBV11-2
j_gene: TRBJ2-7

CDR3aa: ATSRDLRGGQY
v_gene: TRBV15
j_gene: TRBJ2-7

CDR3aa: ASSPRLAGEYNEQF
v_gene: TRBV7-8
j_gene: TRBJ2-1

CDR3aa: ASSLDSLQDTQY
v_gene: TRBV5-5
j_gene: TRBJ2-3

CDR3aa: ASSHLTGELF
v_gene: TRBV4-2
j_gene: TRBJ2-2

CDR3aa: ASSLRAAGGSDTQY
v_gene: TRBV3-1/TRBV3-2
j_gene: TRBJ2-3

CDR3aa: ASSEAGQGFYGYT
v_gene: TRBV6-4
j_gene: TRBJ1-2

CDR3aa: SVEDRRGQPPSNEKLF
v_gene: TRBV29-1
j_gene: TRBJ1-4

CDR3aa: ATSGTVTDTQY
v_gene: TRBV24-1
j_gene: TRBJ2-3

CDR3aa: SVAGDSSYEQY
v_gene: TRBV29-1
j_gene: TRBJ2-7

CDR3aa: ATSVLRAKDEQY
v_gene: TRBV15
j_gene: TRBJ2-7

CDR3aa: ASSLGVGNQPQH
v_gene: TRBV7-9
j_gene: TRBJ1-5

CDR3aa: ASSLADRGLGNTIY
v_gene: TRBV5-1
j_gene: TRBJ1-3

CDR3aa: ASRGRGGAVQETQY
v_gene: TRBV5-4
j_gene: TRBJ2-5

CDR3aa: AWSVHSYGYT
v_gene: TRBV30
j_gene: TRBJ1-2

CDR3aa: ASSRPPGNTIY
v_gene: TRBV14
j_gene: TRBJ1-3

CDR3aa: ASSRGQNNEQF
v_gene: TRBV19
j_gene: TRBJ2-1

CDR3aa: ASSALRGYT
v_gene: TRBV28
j_gene: TRBJ1-2

CDR3aa: ASSPVNTEAF
v_gene: TRBV14
j_gene: TRBJ1-1

CDR3aa: SVRLAEDEQY
v_gene: TRBV29-1
j_gene: TRBJ2-7

CDR3aa: ASSTSPNSPLH
v_gene: TRBV11-3
j_gene: TRBJ1-6